These 9 T cell receptor beta chains were sequenced from one sample in a study of a mutant IDH1 vaccine in newly diagnosed glioma. The method was immunoSEQ multiplex PCR; TCRdb's version includes in-frame clones alone and lacks a portion of them. The table shows nearly 55,000 clones, with around four fifths occurring only once. Specified time point: week 35, safety follow-up. Vaccination used 300 ug of mutant IDH1 20-mer peptide per dose, with topical imiquimod. The antigens of these receptors remain unknown. Sequencing used PBMCs, obtained from a glioma patient whose treatment included an IDH1 peptide vaccine. These receptors originate from a woman in her late teens or twenties with glioma.

This chain links TRBV18 with TRBJ2-7; D is undetermined. Germline values: CDR1 KGHSH, CDR2 LQKENI. The V and J ends lost 2 bases and 0 bases respectively, with 14 bases between them. The CDR3 runs to 16 residues. The CDR3 DNA reads TGTGCCAGCTCACCAATTCCCGGACGGAGCTCCTACGAGCAGTACTTC. This codes for CASSPIPGRSSYEQYF. The full variable domain, with the rest looked up from reference TRBV18 and TRBJ2-7, is NAGVMQNPRHLVRRRGQEARLRCSPMKGHSHVYWYRQLPEEGLKFMVYLQKENIIDESGMPKERFSAEFPKEGPSILRIQQVVRGDSAAYFCASSPIPGRSSYEQYFGPGTRLTVT.

The genes are TRBV2 and TRBJ2-5; TRBD1 is a possible D gene (5 bases). V was trimmed by 1 base and J by 5 bases, leaving 17 bases between them. The CDR3 has 16 residues. The germline gives CDR1 SNHLY, CDR2 FYNNEI. CDR3 protein: CASSEGGLLMGETQYF. The CDR3 DNA sequence: TGTGCCAGCAGTGAAGGGGGCCTCCTTATGGGGGAGACCCAGTACTTC.

The chain uses TRBV27 and TRBJ2-7; 7 bases are shared with TRBD1. CDR1 MNHEY and CDR2 SMNVEV come from the germline V gene (reference sequence). The J segment lost 4 bases and the V segment lost 3 bases, leaving 6 bases of the junction unmatched. The CDR3 has 14 residues. CDR3 coding DNA: TGTGCCAGCAGTTTTGGGGACAGAGTTTACGAGCAGTACTTC. This sequence encodes CASSFGDRVYEQYF.

This sequence joins TRBV30 and TRBJ1-2; unclear D gene. Germline assignment: CDR1 GTSNPN and CDR2 SVGIG (reference sequence). This CDR3 spans 13 amino acids. The V end was cut by 2 bases, the J end by 3 bases, with 10 bases between. CDR3 in DNA: TGTGCCTGGAGTAACCGGGGTGACTATGGCTACACCTTC. It yields the protein CAWSNRGDYGYTF.

The chain joins TRBV7-8 to TRBJ1-3, with 8 nucleotides matching TRBD1. V was pared by 5 bases and J by 0 bases, with 9 bases of the junction left unmatched. The CDR3 extends over 17 amino acids. CDR1 SGHVS and CDR2 FQNEAQ come from the germline V gene. CDR3 sequence reads: CASSRARTGSSGNTIYF. The CDR3 nucleotides are TGTGCCAGCAGCCGAGCCCGGACAGGGAGCTCTGGAAACACCATATATTTT. Based on the CDR3 plus reference TRBV7-8 and TRBJ1-3, the full variable domain is GAGVSQSPRYKVAKRGQDVALRCDPISGHVSLFWYQQALGQGPEFLTYFQNEAQLDKSGLPSDRFFAERPEGSVSTLKIQRTQQEDSAVYLCASSRARTGSSGNTIYFGEGSWLTVV.

This chain joins TRBV5-1 and TRBJ2-1, with D possibly being TRBD1 (5 bases). Germline V lookup: CDR1 SGHRS, CDR2 YFSETQ. CDR3 length: 16 residues. Between the trimmed V and J ends, which lost 4 bases and 7 bases, there was a span of 21 bases. Here the CDR3 DNA reads TGCGCCAGCAGCGTTAGACAGTCCATCTCCCTTAATGAGCAGTTCTTC. Translated: CASSVRQSISLNEQFF.

Only one count was recorded for this clone. The chain has TRBV19 and TRBJ1-4; D remains unclear. The V gene lost 6 bases and the J gene lost 5 bases, with 13 bases spanning the gap. The CDR3 extends over 14 amino acids. Germline V gene data show CDR1 as LNHDA and CDR2 as SQIVND (reference sequence). CDR3 bases: TGTGCCAGTAGACCTGGTAACAGCAATGAAAAACTGTTTTTT. This gives the protein CASRPGNSNEKLFF.

The genes are TRBV19 and TRBJ1-5, with TRBD1 matching over 10 bases. V lost 4 bases, J lost 6 bases, and 15 bases stayed unmatched. CDR1 is LNHDA, CDR2 SQIVND, per germline (reference sequence). CDR3 length: 18 residues. The DNA for the CDR3 is TGTGCCAGTAGTACGGCCGGCCCCGGGACAGGGGTGACTCAGCCCCAGCATTTT. It encodes CASSTAGPGTGVTQPQHF.

The chain carries TRBV7-6 and TRBJ1-5; a weak D match, TRBD1 (5 bases). The CDR3 extends over 15 amino acids. Between the trimmed V and J ends, which lost 2 bases and 10 bases, there was a span of 18 bases. Germline V gives CDR1 SGHVS, CDR2 FNYEAQ. CDR3 sequence reads: CASSLYTGLGFPQHF. CDR3 nucleotides: TGTGCCAGCAGCTTATACACAGGACTGGGATTCCCCCAGCATTTT.